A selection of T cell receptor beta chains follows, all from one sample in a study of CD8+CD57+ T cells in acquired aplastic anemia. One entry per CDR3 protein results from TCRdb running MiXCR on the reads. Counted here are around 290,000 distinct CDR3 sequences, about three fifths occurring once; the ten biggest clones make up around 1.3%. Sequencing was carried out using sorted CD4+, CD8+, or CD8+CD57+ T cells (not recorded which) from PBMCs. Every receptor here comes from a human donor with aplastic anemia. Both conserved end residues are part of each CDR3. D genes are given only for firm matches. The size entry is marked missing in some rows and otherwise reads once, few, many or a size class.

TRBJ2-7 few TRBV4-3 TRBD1 TGCGCCAGCAGCCCCGGACAGGGGGCGGCCTACGAGCAGTACTTC CASSPGQGAAYEQYF
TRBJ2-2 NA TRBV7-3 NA TGTGCCAGCAGCTTCTCTCTAACTGTTACCGGGGAGCTGTTTTTT CASSFSLTVTGELFF
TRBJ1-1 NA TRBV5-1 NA TGCGCCAGCAGCTTGACAAGGTTTGACGCCGAAGCTTTCTTT CASSLTRFDAEAFF
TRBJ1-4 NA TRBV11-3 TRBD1 TGTGCCAGCAGCTTAGCTGGACAGGGGTACAGGGAAAAACTGTTTTTT CASSLAGQGYREKLFF
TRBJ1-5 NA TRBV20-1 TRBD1 TGCAGTGCAACCACTGGACAGGGAAAGCAGCCCCAGCATTTT CSATTGQGKQPQHF
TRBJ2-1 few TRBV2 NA TGTGCCAGCAGTATGGAGTCGCGGTACAATGAGCAGTTCTTC CASSMESRYNEQFF
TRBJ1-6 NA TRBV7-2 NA TGTGCCAGCAGCCCTAATGGGGTTTCCCTCCACTTT CASSPNGVSLHF
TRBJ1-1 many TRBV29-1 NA TGCAGCTACGAGGGGATGAACACTGAAGCTCTCTTT CSYEGMNTEALF
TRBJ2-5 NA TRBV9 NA TGTGCCAGCAGCCCCACCGGGACACGTGAGACCCAGTACTTC CASSPTGTRETQYF
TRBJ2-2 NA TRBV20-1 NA TGCAGTGCTAGAGATACGGGGTTCAGCGGGGAGCTGTTTTTT CSARDTGFSGELFF
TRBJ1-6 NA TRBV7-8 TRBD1 TGTGCCAGCAGCTTATCCGGGACAGGGGGTAATTCACCCCTCCACTTT CASSLSGTGGNSPLHF
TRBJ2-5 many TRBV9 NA TGTGCCAGCAGCGTAGCCCCCGCCCGGGGGCCAAAGACCCAGTACTTC CASSVAPARGPKTQYF
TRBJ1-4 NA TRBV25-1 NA TGTGCCAGCACGAGGGGGGGTCGGAAACTGTTTTTT CASTRGGRKLFF
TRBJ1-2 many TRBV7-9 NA TGTGCCAGCAGCTCCTCCCAGTTTAGATCTCGCGATGGCTACACCTTC CASSSSQFRSRDGYTF
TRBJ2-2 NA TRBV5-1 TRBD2 TGCGCCAGCAGCTTTCCGCGGGAGGGCCTAAACACCGGGGAGCTGTTTTTT CASSFPREGLNTGELFF